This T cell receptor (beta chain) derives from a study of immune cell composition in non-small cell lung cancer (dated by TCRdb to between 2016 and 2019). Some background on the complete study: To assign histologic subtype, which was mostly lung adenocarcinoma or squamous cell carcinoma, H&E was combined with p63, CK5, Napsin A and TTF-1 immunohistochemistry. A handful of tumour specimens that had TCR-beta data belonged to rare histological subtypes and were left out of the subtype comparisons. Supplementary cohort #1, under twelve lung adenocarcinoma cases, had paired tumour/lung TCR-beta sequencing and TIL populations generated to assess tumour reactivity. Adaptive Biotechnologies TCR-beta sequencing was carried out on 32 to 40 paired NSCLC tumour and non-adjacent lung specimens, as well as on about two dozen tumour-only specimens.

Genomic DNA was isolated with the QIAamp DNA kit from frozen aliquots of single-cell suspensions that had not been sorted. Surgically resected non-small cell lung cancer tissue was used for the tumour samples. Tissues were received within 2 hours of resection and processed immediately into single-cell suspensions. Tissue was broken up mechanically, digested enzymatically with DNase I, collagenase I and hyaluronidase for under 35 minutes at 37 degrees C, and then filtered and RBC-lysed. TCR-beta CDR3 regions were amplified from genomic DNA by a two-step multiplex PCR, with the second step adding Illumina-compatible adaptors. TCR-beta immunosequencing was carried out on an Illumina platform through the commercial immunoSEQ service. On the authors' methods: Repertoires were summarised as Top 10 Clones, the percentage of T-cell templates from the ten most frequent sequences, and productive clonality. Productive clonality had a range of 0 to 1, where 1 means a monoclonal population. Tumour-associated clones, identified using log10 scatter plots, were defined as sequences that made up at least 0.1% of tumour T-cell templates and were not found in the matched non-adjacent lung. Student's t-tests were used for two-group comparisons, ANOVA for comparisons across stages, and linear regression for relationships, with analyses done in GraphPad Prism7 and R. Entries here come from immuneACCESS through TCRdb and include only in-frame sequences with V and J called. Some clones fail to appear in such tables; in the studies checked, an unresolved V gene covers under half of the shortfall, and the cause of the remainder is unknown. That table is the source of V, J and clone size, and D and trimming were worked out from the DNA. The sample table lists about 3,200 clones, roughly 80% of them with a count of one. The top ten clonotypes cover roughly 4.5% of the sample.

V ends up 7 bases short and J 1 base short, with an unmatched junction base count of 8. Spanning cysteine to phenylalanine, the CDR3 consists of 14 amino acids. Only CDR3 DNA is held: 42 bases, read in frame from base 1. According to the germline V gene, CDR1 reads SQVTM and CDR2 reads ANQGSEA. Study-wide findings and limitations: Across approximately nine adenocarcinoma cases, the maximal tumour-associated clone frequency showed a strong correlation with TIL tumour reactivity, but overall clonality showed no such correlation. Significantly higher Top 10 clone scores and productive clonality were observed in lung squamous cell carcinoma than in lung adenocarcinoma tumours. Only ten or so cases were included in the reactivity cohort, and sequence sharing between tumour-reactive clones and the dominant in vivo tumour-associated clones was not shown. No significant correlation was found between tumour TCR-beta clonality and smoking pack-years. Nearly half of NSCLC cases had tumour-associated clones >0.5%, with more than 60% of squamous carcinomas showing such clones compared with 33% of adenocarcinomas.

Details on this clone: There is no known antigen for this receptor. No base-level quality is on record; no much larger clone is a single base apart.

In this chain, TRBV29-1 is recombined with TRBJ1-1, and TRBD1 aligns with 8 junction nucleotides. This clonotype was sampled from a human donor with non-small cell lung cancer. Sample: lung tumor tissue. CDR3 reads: CSAQRGTGNTEAFF. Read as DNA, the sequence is TGCAGCGCCCAACGGGGGACAGGGAACACTGAAGCTTTCTTT.